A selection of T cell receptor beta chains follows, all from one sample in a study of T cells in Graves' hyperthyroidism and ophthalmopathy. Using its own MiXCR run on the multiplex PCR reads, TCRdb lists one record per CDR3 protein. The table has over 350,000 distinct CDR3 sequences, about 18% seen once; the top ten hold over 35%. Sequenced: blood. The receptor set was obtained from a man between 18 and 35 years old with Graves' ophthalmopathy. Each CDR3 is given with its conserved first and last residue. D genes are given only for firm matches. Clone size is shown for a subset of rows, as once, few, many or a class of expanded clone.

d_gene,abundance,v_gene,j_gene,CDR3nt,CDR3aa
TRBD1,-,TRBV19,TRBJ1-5,TGTGCCAGTAGTAGCCAAACCGGGACAGCTTACCATAGCAATCAGCCCCAGCATTTT,CASSSQTGTAYHSNQPQHF
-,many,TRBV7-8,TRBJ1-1,TGTGCCAGCAGCTTAGAGGCAGGAAACACTGAAGCTTTCTTT,CASSLEAGNTEAFF
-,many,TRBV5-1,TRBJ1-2,TGCGCCAGCAGCTTGGCCAAGCTGGGGAAGGGGCCGGTTGGCTACACCTTC,CASSLAKLGKGPVGYTF
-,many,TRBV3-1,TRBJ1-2,TGTGCCAGCAGCCAAGATTCGCACTATGGCTACACCTTC,CASSQDSHYGYTF
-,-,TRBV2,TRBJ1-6,TGTGCCAGCAGGAAAGGACATTCCAATTCACCCCTCCACTTT,CASRKGHSNSPLHF
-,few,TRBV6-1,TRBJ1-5,TGTGCCAGCAGTGGCTCCAGGGACGGTCAGCCCCAGCATTTT,CASSGSRDGQPQHF
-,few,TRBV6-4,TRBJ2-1,TGTGCCAGCAGTGACTCAGATTACAATGAGCAGTTCTTC,CASSDSDYNEQFF
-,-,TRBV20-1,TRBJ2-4,TGCAGTGCTAGGGAACAGGGCTCAACGGGGCCAGCCAAAAACATTCAGTACTTC,CSAREQGSTGPAKNIQYF
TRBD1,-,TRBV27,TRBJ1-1,TGTGCCAGCAGAACGACAGGGGGCGAAGCTTTCTTT,CASRTTGGEAFF
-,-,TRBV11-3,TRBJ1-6,TGTGCCAGCAGCAGCCGGGAATTGGAGCCACCCCTCCACTTT,CASSSRELEPPLHF
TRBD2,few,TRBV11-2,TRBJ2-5,TGTGCCAGCAGCCCGATGGGACTAGCGGGAGGAAGTCGGCAAGAGACCCAGTACTTC,CASSPMGLAGGSRQETQYF
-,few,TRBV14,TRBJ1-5,TGTGCCAGCAGTGCAGGGCCCAATCAGCCCCAGCATTTT,CASSAGPNQPQHF
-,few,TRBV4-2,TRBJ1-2,TGTGCCAGCAGCCTTTACAGAACTCGGTATGGCTACACCTTC,CASSLYRTRYGYTF
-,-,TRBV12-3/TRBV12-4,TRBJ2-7,TGTGCCAGCAGTTGGGGGGGGGGGCCCAAATACAATGAGCAGTACTTC,CASSWGGGPKYNEQYF
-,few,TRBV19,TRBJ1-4,TGTGCCAGTAGTTTCGACAGCTGGGATGAAAAACTGTTTTTT,CASSFDSWDEKLFF
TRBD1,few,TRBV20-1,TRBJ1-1,TGCAGTGCCCTCCTAGGGGGCAGGGGGGCCACTGAAGCTTTCTTT,CSALLGGRGATEAFF
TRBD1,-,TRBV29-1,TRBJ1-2,TGCAGCGTTGAAGATCAGGACAGGGAGGGGGTCGGCTACACCTTC,CSVEDQDREGVGYTF
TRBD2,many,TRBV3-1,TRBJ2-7,TGTGCCAGCAGCCAAGCGGGGGGGAATGACGAGCAGTACTTC,CASSQAGGNDEQYF
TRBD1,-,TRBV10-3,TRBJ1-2,TGTGCCATCAGTGTTATTTACCCGGGACAGGGAATCTATGGCTACACCTTC,CAISVIYPGQGIYGYTF
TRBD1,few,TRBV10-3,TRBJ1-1,TGTGCCATCAGCCCCGGCAAAGACAGGGAGGCTTTCTTT,CAISPGKDREAFF
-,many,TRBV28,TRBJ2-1,TGTGCCAGCAGCCGCCGGTGGGGAGGCTACAATGAGCAGTTCTTC,CASSRRWGGYNEQFF
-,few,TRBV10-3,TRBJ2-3,TGTGCCATCAGTGAGTCTAGTAGGGATACGCAGTATTTT,CAISESSRDTQYF
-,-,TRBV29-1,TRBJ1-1,TGCAGCGTTGAGGGCGGGATCACTGAAGCTTTCTTT,CSVEGGITEAFF
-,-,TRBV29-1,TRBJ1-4,TGCAGCGCCTTTCGAAATGAAAAACTGTTTTTT,CSAFRNEKLFF
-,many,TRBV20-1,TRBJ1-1,TGCAGTGCTAGTAGCCAGCGGAACACTGAAGCTTTCTTT,CSASSQRNTEAFF
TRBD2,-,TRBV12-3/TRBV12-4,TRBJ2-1,TGTGCCAGCAGTCGTAGCGGGGGAGATTACAATGAGCAGTTCTTC,CASSRSGGDYNEQFF
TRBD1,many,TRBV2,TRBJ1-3,TGTGCCAGCACCGGACGACAGGGCGGGGGAGGAAACACCATATATTTT,CASTGRQGGGGNTIYF
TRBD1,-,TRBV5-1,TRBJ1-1,TGCGCCAGCAGCTTGTTGACGACAGGGGATGAAGCTTTCTTT,CASSLLTTGDEAFF
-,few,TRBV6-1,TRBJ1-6,TGTGCCAGCAGTTCAGACAGCAATAATTCACCCCTCCACTTT,CASSSDSNNSPLHF
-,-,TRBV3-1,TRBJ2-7,TGTGCCAGCAGCCAAGATCCCAGGGGATACGAGCAGTACTTC,CASSQDPRGYEQYF
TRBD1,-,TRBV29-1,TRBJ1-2,TGCAGCGTCCTGGACAGGGGTGGGGGCTACACCTTC,CSVLDRGGGYTF
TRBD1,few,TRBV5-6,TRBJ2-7,TGTGCCAGCAGCTTGGAATATACAGGGGACGGGTACGAGCAGTACTTC,CASSLEYTGDGYEQYF
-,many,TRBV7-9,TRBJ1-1,TGTGCCAGCAGCTTAGATCAGGGTGCCGAAGCTTTCTTT,CASSLDQGAEAFF
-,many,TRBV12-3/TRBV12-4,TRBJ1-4,TGTGCCAGCAGTTCGCGACGGGCGAGTGCAACTAATGAAAAACTGTTTTTT,CASSSRRASATNEKLFF
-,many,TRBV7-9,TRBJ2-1,TGTGCCAGCAGCTTAATAGCTGGTGAGCAGTTCTTC,CASSLIAGEQFF
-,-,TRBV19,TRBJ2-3,TGTGCCAGTAGTATGGCTAGGGACACAGATACGCAGTATTTT,CASSMARDTDTQYF
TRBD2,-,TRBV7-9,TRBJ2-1,TGTGCCAGCAGTCGGGACTCTAGCGGGGGGCCCACCTACAATGAGCAGTTCTTC,CASSRDSSGGPTYNEQFF
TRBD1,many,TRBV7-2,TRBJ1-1,TGCGCCAGCAGTTCGGGACAGGGGACTGAAGCTTTCTTT,CASSSGQGTEAFF
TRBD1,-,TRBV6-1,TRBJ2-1,TGTGCCAGCAGCCAAACAGGGGCCCTCTACAATGAGCAGTTCTTC,CASSQTGALYNEQFF
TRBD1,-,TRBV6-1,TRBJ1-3,TGTGCCAGCAGTCGGCCAGGACAGGGGAACACCATATATTTT,CASSRPGQGNTIYF
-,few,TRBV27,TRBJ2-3,TGTGCCAGCAGTCCGGGACAACTTTTCGGTACGCAGTATTTT,CASSPGQLFGTQYF
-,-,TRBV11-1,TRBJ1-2,TGTGCCAGTAGCCCCCGACAGGATAACTATGGCTACACCTTC,CASSPRQDNYGYTF
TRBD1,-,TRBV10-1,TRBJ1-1,TGCGCCAGCAGTGCCAACAGGGGCGGCACTGAAGCTTTCTTT,CASSANRGGTEAFF
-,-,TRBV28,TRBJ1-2,TGTGCCAGCGCTCCAGGGGCCTATGGCTACACCTTC,CASAPGAYGYTF
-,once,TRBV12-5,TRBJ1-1,TGTGCTAGTGGTTTGTCCCAGCGGCTCTACACTGAAGCTTTCTTT,CASGLSQRLYTEAFF
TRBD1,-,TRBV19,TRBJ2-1,TGTGCCAGTGCCAACAGGGGCGCCTACAATGAGCAGTTCTTC,CASANRGAYNEQFF
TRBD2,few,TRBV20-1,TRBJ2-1,TGCAGTCGCCAGGGTGGCTCACGGGGGGGCTCCAATGAGCAGTTCTTC,CSRQGGSRGGSNEQFF
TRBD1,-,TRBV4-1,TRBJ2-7,TGCGCCAGCAGCCAAGATCCTAGGACAGGGAACGAGCAGTACTTC,CASSQDPRTGNEQYF
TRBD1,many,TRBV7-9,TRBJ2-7,TGTGCCAGCAGCTTAGCGGGACAGGGGTACCACGAGCAGTACTTC,CASSLAGQGYHEQYF
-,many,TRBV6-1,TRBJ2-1,TGTGCCAGCAGTTTTGGCGGGACAGCGTACAATGAGCAGTTCTTC,CASSFGGTAYNEQFF
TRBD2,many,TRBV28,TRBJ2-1,TGTGCCAGCAGTCAACCCCTGGGGCGGGGGGGCGATTCGGGGTACAATGAGCAGTTCTTC,CASSQPLGRGGDSGYNEQFF
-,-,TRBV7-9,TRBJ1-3,TGTGCCAGCAGCTTAGTACCCGGCACGGGGACCACCATATATTTT,CASSLVPGTGTTIYF